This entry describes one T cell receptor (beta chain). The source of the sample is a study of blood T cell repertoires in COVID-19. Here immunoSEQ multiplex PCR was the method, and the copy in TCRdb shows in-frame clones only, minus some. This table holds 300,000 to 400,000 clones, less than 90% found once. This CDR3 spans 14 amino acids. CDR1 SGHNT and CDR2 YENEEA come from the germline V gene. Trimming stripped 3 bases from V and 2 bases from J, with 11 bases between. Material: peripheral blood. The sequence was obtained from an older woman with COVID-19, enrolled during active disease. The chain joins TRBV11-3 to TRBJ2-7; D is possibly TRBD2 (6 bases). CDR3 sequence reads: CASSFGTEAYEQYF. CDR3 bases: TGTGCCAGCAGCTTTGGGACTGAGGCCTACGAGCAGTACTTC. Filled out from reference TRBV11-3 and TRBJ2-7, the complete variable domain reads EAGVVQSPRYKIIEKKQPVAFWCNPISGHNTLYWYLQNLGQGPELLIRYENEEAVDDSQLPKDRFSAERLKGVDSTLKIQPAELGDSAVYLCASSFGTEAYEQYFGPGTRLTVT.